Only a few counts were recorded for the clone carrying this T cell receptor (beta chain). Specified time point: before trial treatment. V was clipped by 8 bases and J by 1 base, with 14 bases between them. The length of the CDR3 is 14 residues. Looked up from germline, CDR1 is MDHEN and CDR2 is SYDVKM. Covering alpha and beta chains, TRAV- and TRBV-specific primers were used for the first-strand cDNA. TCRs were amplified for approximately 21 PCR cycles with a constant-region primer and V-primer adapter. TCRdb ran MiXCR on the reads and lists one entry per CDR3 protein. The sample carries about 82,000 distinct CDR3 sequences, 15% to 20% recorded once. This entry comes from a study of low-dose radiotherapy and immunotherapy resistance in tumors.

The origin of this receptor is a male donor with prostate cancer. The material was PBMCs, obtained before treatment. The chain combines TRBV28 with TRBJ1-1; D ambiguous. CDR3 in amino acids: CASRQPPGNTEAFF. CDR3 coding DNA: TGTGCCAGCCGACAACCACCCGGGAACACTGAAGCTTTCTTT.